Presented here are 15 T cell receptor beta chains from one specimen sequenced in a study of cytomegalovirus exposure and HLA in healthy donors (dated by TCRdb to about 2017). The library relied on the immunoSEQ multiplex PCR assay. For the multiplex PCR, a mixture combining 60 forward primers for TCR Vbeta segments and 13 reverse primers for TCR Jbeta segments was used. In its TCRdb copy, this immuneACCESS table keeps in-frame sequences only and misses some clones. Where compared with another copy, unresolved V genes explain less than half of these, and the others have no known cause. The sample table shows fewer than 200,000 clones, and around 83% are seen once. The biggest ten clones account for around 2.5% of the sample. The sequencing sample was made of PBMCs. These receptors originate from a man aged 25 to 45 in good health and CMV-seropositive.

J is TRBJ1-2 and V is TRBV4-3; 7 bases map to TRBD1. The CDR3 length is 15 residues. V lost 5 bases and J lost 0; bases outside the gene matches: 6. Germline CDR1 LGHNA, CDR2 YSLEER. The CDR3: CASSAQGKANYGYTF. The CDR3 coding sequence is TGCGCCAGCAGCGCACAGGGGAAAGCTAACTATGGCTACACCTTC.

The chain joins TRBV6-5 to TRBJ1-2, with 8 nucleotides matching TRBD1. The germline CDR1 and CDR2 sequences are MNHEY and SVGAGI. V lost 6 bases and J lost 4; bases outside the gene matches: 10. CDR3 length: 15 amino acids. This CDR3 is CASSPGQGASYGYTF. CDR3 DNA sequence: TGTGCCAGCAGCCCCGGACAGGGAGCGTCCTATGGCTACACCTTC.

This chain uses TRBV4-1 with TRBJ2-3, with 13 bases matching TRBD2. With V trimmed by 3 bases and J by 4 bases, 7 bases remained unmatched. Germline V gene data show CDR1 as MGHRA and CDR2 as YSYEKL. The CDR3 is 17 amino acids. In DNA form, the CDR3 reads TGCGCCAGCAGCCAGCTCCGACTAGCGGGAGGCCCAGATACGCAGTATTTT. It specifies CASSQLRLAGGPDTQYF.

The chain couples TRBV11-3 to TRBJ2-1, with TRBD2 matching 9 bases. Germline assignment: CDR1 SGHNT and CDR2 YENEEA. The junction had 8 bases not matched to a gene; V was cut back by 5 bases and J by 6 bases. The CDR3 totals 15 residues. CDR3 coding DNA: TGTGCCAGCAGCCTAAGAGCGACTAGCGGCAATGAGCAGTTCTTC. Its translation: CASSLRATSGNEQFF.

The table lists this clone with a few counts. V is TRBV6-5 and J is TRBJ2-3, with 9 bases that match TRBD2. The CDR3 has 14 residues. V dropped 5 bases and J dropped 2; count of bases not matched to a gene: 2. CDR1 is MNHEY and CDR2 is SVGAGI in the germline V gene. CDR3 DNA: TGTGCCAGCAGTCTAGCGGGACCCACAGATACGCAGTATTTT. Encoded protein: CASSLAGPTDTQYF.

V gene TRBV28 combines with J gene TRBJ2-7, with a weak D call TRBD2 (5 bases). Germline-derived CDR1 and CDR2 are MDHEN and SYDVKM. CDR3 length equals 14 residues. The V gene lost 3 bases and the J gene lost 0 bases, with 9 bases spanning the gap. CDR3 residues: CASSFEDFSYEQYF. CDR3 DNA sequence: TGTGCCAGCAGTTTCGAGGACTTCTCCTACGAGCAGTACTTC.

This clone was recorded only once. This rearrangement joins TRBV7-3 to TRBJ2-1, with TRBD2 identical over 10 bases. Germline CDR1 SGHTA, CDR2 FQGTGA. V lost 5 bases and J lost 6; bases outside the gene matches: 10. This CDR3 has 16 amino acids. Written as DNA, the CDR3 is TGTGCCAGCAGCCCCACGGCTAGCGGGAGTATCAATGAGCAGTTCTTC. This codes for CASSPTASGSINEQFF.

The chain uses TRBV6-1 and TRBJ2-5; D ambiguous. Germline V gene sequence: CDR1 MNHNS, CDR2 SASEGT. This CDR3 is built from 12 residues. Between the trimmed V and J ends, which lost 6 bases and 1 base, there was a span of 6 bases. The CDR3 is CASSTFQETQYF. CDR3 bases: TGTGCCAGCAGCACATTCCAAGAGACCCAGTACTTC.

The genes are TRBV4-2 and TRBJ1-1, with D possibly matching TRBD1 (6 bases). The CDR3 sequence is 14 residues long. Germline-derived CDR1 and CDR2 are LGHNA and YNFKEQ. V lost 0 bases, J lost 3 bases, and 8 bases lay in between. DNA for the CDR3: TGTGCCAGCAGCCAAGATCGGACAGACACTGAAGCTTTCTTT. It translates to CASSQDRTDTEAFF.

This clone was seen once. The chain has TRBV25-1 and TRBJ2-3, with D possibly TRBD2 on 5 matching bases. V dropped 5 bases and J dropped 2 bases, with 17 bases sitting between them. The CDR3 spans 16 residues. In germline, CDR1 is MGHDK, CDR2 SYGVNS. CDR3 amino acids: CASSKRAAPSTDTQYF. The CDR3 region has the DNA TGTGCCAGCAGTAAGCGAGCGGCACCTTCCACAGATACGCAGTATTTT. The full variable domain, rest sourced from reference TRBV25-1 and TRBJ2-3, is EADIYQTPRYLVIGTGKKITLECSQTMGHDKMYWYQQDPGMELHLIHYSYGVNSTEKGDLSSESTVSRIRTEHFPLTLESARPSHTSQYLCASSKRAAPSTDTQYFGPGTRLTVL.

This clone appeared once. The J gene is TRBJ2-1, the V gene TRBV19, with TRBD2 identical over 16 bases. The CDR3 totals 19 residues. V lost 4 bases, J lost 7 bases, and 13 bases stayed unmatched. CDR1 is LNHDA, CDR2 SQIVND, per germline (reference sequence). The CDR3, as DNA: TGTGCCAGTAGTACCCACCCGGGACTAGCGGGAGGGGGGGAGAATGAGCAGTTCTTC. Translation gives CASSTHPGLAGGGENEQFF. The full variable domain, completed using reference TRBV19 and TRBJ2-1, is DGGITQSPKYLFRKEGQNVTLSCEQNLNHDAMYWYRQDPGQGLRLIYYSQIVNDFQKGDIAEGYSVSREKKESFPLTVTSAQKNPTAFYLCASSTHPGLAGGGENEQFFGPGTRLTVL.

On this clone: One end of the junction does not line up with germline, which may come from a read error. This sequence joins TRBV7-9 and TRBJ2-1, with 11 bases fitting TRBD2. The germline CDR1 and CDR2 sequences are SEHNR and FQNEAQ (reference sequence). CDR3 length equals 16 residues. In DNA, the CDR3 is TGTTCCAGCAGCCCTCCTAGCGGGAGGTCCTACAATGAGCAGTTCTTC. It specifies CSSSPPSGRSYNEQFF.

This rearrangement joins TRBV19 to TRBJ2-3, with 8 bases aligning to TRBD2. Germline-derived CDR1 and CDR2 are LNHDA and SQIVND (reference sequence). This CDR3 contains 15 residues. V shed 5 bases, J shed 2 bases, and the junction held 6 bases outside the gene matches. CDR3: CASSSEAGDTDTQYF. The DNA of the CDR3 is TGTGCCAGTAGTTCCGAAGCGGGAGACACAGATACGCAGTATTTT.

The CDR3 is CASSFMNTEAFF. The CDR3 DNA reads as TGCGCCAGCAGCTTCATGAACACTGAAGCTTTCTTT. V usage is TRBV4-3 and J usage is TRBJ1-1; unclear D gene. V was pared by 5 bases and J by 0 bases, with 4 bases between. The CDR3 extends over 12 amino acids. Germline V gene lookup returns CDR1 LGHNA and CDR2 YSLEER.

The chain uses TRBV6-5 and TRBJ2-5; D possibly corresponds to TRBD2 (5 bases). This CDR3 has 15 amino acids. V shed 0 bases and J shed 2 bases, with 10 bases lying between them. CDR1 is MNHEY, CDR2 SVGAGI, per germline. The CDR3 bases are TGTGCCAGCAGTTACTCCCCAACTAGACAAGAGACCCAGTACTTC. Encoded protein: CASSYSPTRQETQYF.